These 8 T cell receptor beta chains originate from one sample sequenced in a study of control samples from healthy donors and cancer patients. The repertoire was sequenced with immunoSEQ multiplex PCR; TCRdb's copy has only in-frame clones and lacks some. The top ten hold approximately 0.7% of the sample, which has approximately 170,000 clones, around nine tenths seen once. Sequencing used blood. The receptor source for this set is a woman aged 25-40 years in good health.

CDR3: CASRVGQVYQPQHF. CDR3 DNA sequence: TGTGCCAGCAGGGTCGGACAGGTTTATCAGCCCCAGCATTTT. The chain has TRBV28 and TRBJ1-5; 7 bases are a match to TRBD1. The J segment lost 5 bases and the V segment lost 6 bases, leaving 7 bases of the junction unmatched. The CDR3 covers 14 residues. Germline lookup yields CDR1 MDHEN and CDR2 SYDVKM.

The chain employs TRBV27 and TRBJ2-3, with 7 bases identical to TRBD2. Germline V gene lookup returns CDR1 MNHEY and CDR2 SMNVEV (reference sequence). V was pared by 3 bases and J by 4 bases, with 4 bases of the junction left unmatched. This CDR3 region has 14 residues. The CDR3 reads CASSFLTSPDTQYF. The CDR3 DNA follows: TGTGCCAGCAGTTTCTTGACTAGCCCAGATACGCAGTATTTT.

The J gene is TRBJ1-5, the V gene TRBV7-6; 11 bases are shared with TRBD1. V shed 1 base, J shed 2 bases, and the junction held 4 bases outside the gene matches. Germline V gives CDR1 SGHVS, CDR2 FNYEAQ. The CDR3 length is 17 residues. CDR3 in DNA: TGTGCCAGCAGCTTAGGGACAGGGGGCCGGCGCAATCAGCCCCAGCATTTT. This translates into CASSLGTGGRRNQPQHF.

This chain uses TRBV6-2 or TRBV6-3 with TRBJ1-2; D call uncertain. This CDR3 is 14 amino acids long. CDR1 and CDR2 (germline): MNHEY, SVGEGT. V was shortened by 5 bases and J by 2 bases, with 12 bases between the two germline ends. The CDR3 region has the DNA TGTGCCAGCAGTCAATCCGCGAGGAACTATGGCTACACCTTC. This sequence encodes CASSQSARNYGYTF.

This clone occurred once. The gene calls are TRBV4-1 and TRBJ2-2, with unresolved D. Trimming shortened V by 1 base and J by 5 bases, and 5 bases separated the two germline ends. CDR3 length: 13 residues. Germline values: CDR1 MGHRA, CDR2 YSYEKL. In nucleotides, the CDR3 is TGCGCCAGCAGCCAAGTCTTTACCGGGGAGCTGTTTTTT. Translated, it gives CASSQVFTGELFF.

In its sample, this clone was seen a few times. CDR3 nucleotide sequence: TGTGCCAGCAGCAGGGACTACGAGCAGTACTTC. Translation gives CASSRDYEQYF. The chain links TRBV9 to TRBJ2-7; D is undetermined. The CDR3 length is 11 residues. The V end lost 4 bases, the J end lost 3 bases, and 5 bases lay between the germline ends. Germline V gene data show CDR1 as SGDLS and CDR2 as YYNGEE.

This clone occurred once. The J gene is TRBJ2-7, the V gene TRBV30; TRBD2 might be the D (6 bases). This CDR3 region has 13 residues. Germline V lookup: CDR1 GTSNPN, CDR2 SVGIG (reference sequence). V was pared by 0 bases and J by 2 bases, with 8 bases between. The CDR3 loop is CAWSVTGAYEQYF. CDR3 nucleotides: TGTGCCTGGAGTGTAACGGGGGCCTACGAGCAGTACTTC.

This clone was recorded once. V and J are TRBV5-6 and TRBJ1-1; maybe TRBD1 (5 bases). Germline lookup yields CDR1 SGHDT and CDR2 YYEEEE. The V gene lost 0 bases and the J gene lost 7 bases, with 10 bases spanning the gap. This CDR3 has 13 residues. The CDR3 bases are TGTGCCAGCAGCTTGGTGGGGCCTGGTGAAGCTTTCTTT. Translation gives CASSLVGPGEAFF.